The clone carrying this TCR beta chain was found once. Original methodology: Reference gene primer amplification yielded estimated nucleated cell counts. Repertoires were generated with immunoSEQ multiplex PCR, while TCRdb's copy carries only in-frame clones and drops some. The DNA gave D and trimming, while V, J and clone size come from that table. The sample consists of some 250,000 clones, over 70% of them appearing once. The germline CDR1 and CDR2 sequences are WNHNN and SYGVQD (reference sequence). V shed 0 bases, J shed 4 bases, and the junction held 4 bases outside the gene matches. This CDR3 is 15 amino acids long. This sample was included in a study of blood T cell repertoires in COVID-19. For the study at large: Both acute and convalescent COVID-19 samples were obtained from the United States, Italy and Spain.

This sequence was found in an elderly man with acute or convalescent COVID-19. V is TRBV10-1 and J is TRBJ2-5, with 8 nucleotides matching TRBD2. Sample: peripheral blood. For the CDR3, the DNA is TGCGCCAGCAGTGAGTCTGACGGGGGGGGAGAGACCCAGTACTTC. It encodes CASSESDGGGETQYF.